These 29 T cell receptor beta chains were sequenced from one sample in a study of identifying expanded T cells in peripheral blood. Here immunoSEQ multiplex PCR was the method, and the copy in TCRdb shows in-frame clones only, minus some. The sample yields 70,000 to 95,000 clones, around nine tenths seen once. The sample taken for sequencing was blood. These receptors were taken from a person aged 18 to 70 in good health.

The genes are TRBV25-1 and TRBJ2-5; perhaps TRBD2 as D (6 bases). With 2 bases removed from V and 4 bases from J, the gap between germline ends came to 11 bases. The CDR3 runs to 14 residues. In germline, CDR1 is MGHDK, CDR2 SYGVNS. CDR3 amino acids: CASSEGQGGETQYF. The DNA for the CDR3 is TGTGCCAGCAGTGAAGGGCAGGGAGGAGAGACCCAGTACTTC. Combining the CDR3 with reference TRBV25-1 and TRBJ2-5 gives the whole variable domain EADIYQTPRYLVIGTGKKITLECSQTMGHDKMYWYQQDPGMELHLIHYSYGVNSTEKGDLSSESTVSRIRTEHFPLTLESARPSHTSQYLCASSEGQGGETQYFGPGTRLLVL.

The chain carries TRBV6-1 and TRBJ2-5; 8 positions match TRBD2. V lost 8 bases to trimming and J lost 0 bases; unmatched junction nucleotides: 8. The germline gives CDR1 MNHNS, CDR2 SASEGT. The CDR3 runs 15 residues. This chain's CDR3 is CASDKTSEYQETQYF. The CDR3 DNA follows: TGTGCCAGCGACAAGACTAGCGAGTACCAAGAGACCCAGTACTTC.

This sequence joins TRBV18 and TRBJ2-7; 9 bases line up with TRBD1. V shed 3 bases and J 2 bases; nucleotides not matched to a gene: 2. CDR3 length: 14 amino acids. Germline loops: CDR1 KGHSH, CDR2 LQKENI. CDR3 nucleotides: TGTGCCAGCTCACCGGGACAGGGCGCCTACGAGCAGTACTTC. It yields the protein CASSPGQGAYEQYF. Full variable domain (rest looked up from reference TRBV18 and TRBJ2-7): NAGVMQNPRHLVRRRGQEARLRCSPMKGHSHVYWYRQLPEEGLKFMVYLQKENIIDESGMPKERFSAEFPKEGPSILRIQQVVRGDSAAYFCASSPGQGAYEQYFGPGTRLTVT.

The rearrangement links TRBV6-4 to TRBJ2-1, with 11 bases aligning to TRBD2. The germline V gene has CDR1 MRHNA and CDR2 SNTAGT. The CDR3 extends over 17 amino acids. After removal of 3 bases from V and 7 bases from J, the junction contained 11 bases not matched to a gene. CDR3 bases: TGTGCCAGCAGTGAAACTCCCGGGACTAGCGGTGTAAATGAGCAGTTCTTC. Translated: CASSETPGTSGVNEQFF.

The chain links TRBV28 to TRBJ2-3; 7 nucleotides agree with TRBD2. CDR1 is MDHEN and CDR2 is SYDVKM in the germline V gene. J gave up 2 bases and V 4 bases, and 9 bases lay outside the gene matches. There are 16 residues in the CDR3. The CDR3 spells CASSSPGLAATDTQYF. The CDR3 DNA is TGTGCCAGCAGTTCCCCCGGCCTAGCGGCCACAGATACGCAGTATTTT.

The rearrangement joins TRBV7-9 to TRBJ2-3, with 8 bases matching TRBD1. There are 16 residues in the CDR3. The trim removed 8 bases at V and 5 bases at J, leaving 15 bases unmatched. Germline V CDR1 and CDR2: SEHNR, FQNEAQ (reference sequence). The CDR3 here is CASAGGAGQGQDTQYF. CDR3 DNA: TGTGCCAGCGCCGGTGGGGCCGGACAGGGACAAGATACGCAGTATTTT.

J is TRBJ2-7 and V is TRBV6-5; D is possibly TRBD2 (6 bases). CDR3 length: 16 amino acids. V was shortened by 4 bases and J by 1 base, with 17 bases between the two germline ends. The germline CDR1 and CDR2 sequences are MNHEY and SVGAGI. The CDR3 DNA sequence: TGTGCCAGCAGTTCTCTATCCGGGACTCCTTCCTACGAGCAGTACTTC. Translation: CASSSLSGTPSYEQYF.

The chain is built from TRBV6-1 and TRBJ1-1, with D uncertain. The ends were cut back, 3 bases at V and 0 bases at J, with 5 bases in the middle. Germline V gene sequence: CDR1 MNHNS, CDR2 SASEGT. The CDR3 runs 13 residues. CDR3 in amino acids: CASSEELNTEAFF. CDR3 nucleotide sequence: TGTGCCAGCAGTGAGGAGCTGAACACTGAAGCTTTCTTT.

The rearrangement joins TRBV10-1 to TRBJ2-1; TRBD2 might be the D (5 bases). CDR1 is WNHNN, CDR2 SYGVQD, per germline (reference sequence). This CDR3 contains 12 residues. Trimming took off 0 bases at V and 10 bases at J, with 7 bases between the two ends. The CDR3 sequence: CASSESEREQFF. DNA for the CDR3: TGCGCCAGCAGTGAGTCCGAGCGGGAGCAGTTCTTC.

The rearrangement links TRBV5-1 to TRBJ2-2, with 8 bases that match TRBD2. Trimming took 5 bases from V and 3 from J; bases not matched to a gene: 6. CDR1 is SGHRS, CDR2 YFSETQ, per germline. This CDR3 has 15 amino acids. The CDR3 reads CASRWTAGDTGELFF. The CDR3 DNA sequence: TGCGCCAGCAGATGGACAGCGGGAGACACCGGGGAGCTGTTTTTT.

V usage is TRBV27 and J usage is TRBJ2-6; TRBD2 is a possible D gene (6 bases). The V gene's germline CDR1 is MNHEY and CDR2 SMNVEV (reference sequence). This CDR3 is built from 14 residues. V was shortened by 6 bases and J by 0 bases, with 6 bases between the two germline ends. The chain's CDR3 is CASRGGSGANVLTF. The CDR3 DNA sequence: TGTGCCAGCAGGGGGGGCTCTGGGGCCAACGTCCTGACTTTC.

The chain couples TRBV19 to TRBJ2-3; TRBD2 matches 8 bases. The CDR3 length is 14 residues. J gave up 4 bases and V 7 bases, and 7 bases lay outside the gene matches. Germline CDR1 and CDR2: LNHDA and SQIVND (reference sequence). CDR3 protein: CASTSGLAADTQYF. The CDR3 DNA is TGTGCCAGTACCTCAGGACTAGCAGCAGATACGCAGTATTTT.

V usage is TRBV7-8 and J usage is TRBJ2-4; D call uncertain. The CDR3 covers 14 residues. Germline loops: CDR1 SGHVS, CDR2 FQNEAQ. Trimming left V 5 bases short and J 0 bases short, with 8 bases between. The CDR3 loop reads CASSASLAKNIQYF. The CDR3 nucleotides read TGTGCCAGCAGCGCAAGTTTAGCCAAAAACATTCAGTACTTC.

The rearrangement links TRBV6-5 to TRBJ1-6; 7 bases are shared with TRBD1. With 5 bases clipped from V and 13 bases from J, the junction kept 8 bases outside the gene matches. The V gene's germline CDR1 is MNHEY and CDR2 SVGAGI. This CDR3 is built from 13 residues. For the CDR3, the DNA is TGTGCCAGCAGTCCGACAGGGTTGGGCCCCCTCCACTTT. It translates to CASSPTGLGPLHF.

The CDR3 nucleotides read TGTGCCATCGCCCCCCCGGGACCTCAGAATGAGCAGTTCTTC. It is translated as CAIAPPGPQNEQFF. J is TRBJ2-1 and V is TRBV10-3; either TRBD1 or TRBD2 may supply D (5 bases each). In germline, CDR1 is ENHRY, CDR2 SYGVKD. This CDR3 contains 14 residues. Trimming left V 8 bases short and J 7 bases short, with 18 bases between.

This rearrangement joins TRBV5-1 to TRBJ2-5; TRBD2 is a possible D gene (7 bases). Trimming pared 2 bases from V and 5 bases from J, leaving 16 bases between. This CDR3 contains 15 residues. Germline lookup yields CDR1 SGHRS and CDR2 YFSETQ. CDR3 DNA: TGCGCCAGCAGCTTACAGGGACTATACGTTGAGACCCAGTACTTC. It encodes CASSLQGLYVETQYF.

CDR3 nucleotide sequence: TGTGCCAGCAGCTCGGACACCTACGAGCAGTACTTC. Translated, it gives CASSSDTYEQYF. The J gene is TRBJ2-7, the V gene TRBV5-4; possible D gene TRBD1, 5 bases. This CDR3 is 12 amino acids long. Per germline, CDR1 SGHNT and CDR2 YYREEE (reference sequence). V dropped 3 bases and J dropped 2 bases, with 6 bases sitting between them.

The chain combines TRBV28 with TRBJ2-5, with 8 nucleotides matching TRBD1. Germline V gene lookup returns CDR1 MDHEN and CDR2 SYDVKM. J gave up 0 bases and V 4 bases, and 1 base lay outside the gene matches. CDR3 length equals 14 residues. The DNA of the CDR3 is TGTGCCAGCAGTTCAGGGGGCTACCAAGAGACCCAGTACTTC. Translation gives CASSSGGYQETQYF.

CDR3 in DNA: TGTGCCTGGAGTGTAAGGAGCGGGAGTCAGCCCCAGCATTTT. This gives the protein CAWSVRSGSQPQHF. The chain has TRBV30 and TRBJ1-5; D not certain. This CDR3 comprises 14 residues. The germline gives CDR1 GTSNPN, CDR2 SVGIG (reference sequence). Trimming left V 0 bases short and J 6 bases short, with 12 bases between.

This CDR3 reads CATSRELTYPNTGELFF. Written as DNA, the CDR3 is TGTGCCACCAGCAGAGAACTGACATATCCGAACACCGGGGAGCTGTTTTTT. The V gene is TRBV15, the J gene TRBJ2-2, with D uncertain. The V end was cut by 0 bases, the J end by 0 bases, with 11 bases between. The CDR3 has 17 residues. Germline V lookup: CDR1 LNHNV, CDR2 YYDKDF (reference sequence).

J is TRBJ1-6 and V is TRBV15; D not resolved. The CDR3 extends over 13 amino acids. V was trimmed by 3 bases and J by 19 bases, leaving 19 bases between them. The V gene's germline CDR1 is LNHNV and CDR2 YYDKDF (reference sequence). The CDR3 reads CATSRSVQDTVHF. Written as DNA, the CDR3 is TGTGCCACCAGCAGGAGCGTCCAGGATACGGTACACTTT.

This chain connects TRBV25-1 to TRBJ2-1; 14 bases agree with TRBD2. The CDR3 sequence is 16 residues long. Germline loops: CDR1 MGHDK, CDR2 SYGVNS. Germline trimming cut 2 bases from V and 7 bases from J; bases unmatched to any gene: 4. CDR3 coding DNA: TGTGCCAGCAGTGAAGGGGGACTAGCGGGAGCTAATGAGCAGTTCTTC. Translation gives CASSEGGLAGANEQFF.

The chain links TRBV9 to TRBJ2-5; the D gene is possibly TRBD2 (5 bases). Germline V gene sequence: CDR1 SGDLS, CDR2 YYNGEE. The V end lost 0 bases, the J end lost 1 base, and 22 bases lay between the germline ends. The CDR3 is 19 residues long. CDR3 DNA: TGTGCCAGCAGCGTAGCGGGTTCTAGCACATCCCCATCCCAAGAGACCCAGTACTTC. Its protein product is CASSVAGSSTSPSQETQYF.

The chain carries TRBV28 and TRBJ1-5; no reliable D call. Germline V CDR1 and CDR2: MDHEN, SYDVKM. The CDR3 has 23 amino acids. The ends were cut back, 5 bases at V and 1 base at J, with 36 bases in the middle. The CDR3 loop is CASSPPGVFSVDLFPSSNQPQHF. DNA for the CDR3: TGTGCCAGCAGTCCCCCCGGGGTTTTCAGCGTGGATTTATTCCCCTCGAGCAATCAGCCCCAGCATTTT.

This rearrangement joins TRBV30 to TRBJ1-2; TRBD1 matches 9 bases. The CDR3 runs 13 residues. Germline lookup yields CDR1 GTSNPN and CDR2 SVGIG (reference sequence). Trimming removed 3 bases from V and 3 bases from J; junction bases left unmatched: 2. DNA of the CDR3: TGTGCCTGGAGAGACAGGGGGGACTATGGCTACACCTTC. Its translation: CAWRDRGDYGYTF.

V is TRBV13 and J is TRBJ2-7; 8 bases are a match to TRBD2. The V gene's germline CDR1 is PRHDT and CDR2 FYEKMQ (reference sequence). V was clipped by 5 bases and J by 2 bases; unmatched bases: 11. The CDR3 is made up of 16 amino acids. In DNA, the CDR3 is TGTGCCAGCAGCATCCTAAGCGGGAGAAAAACCTACGAGCAGTACTTC. This encodes CASSILSGRKTYEQYF.

This clone was seen a single time. V and J are TRBV5-4 and TRBJ1-2, with TRBD1 matching over 9 bases. Per germline, CDR1 SGHNT and CDR2 YYREEE (reference sequence). There are 16 residues in the CDR3. With V trimmed by 2 bases and J by 8 bases, 13 bases remained unmatched. The CDR3 region is CASSLDGGGTGPGYTF. The CDR3 region has the DNA TGTGCCAGCAGCTTAGATGGGGGGGGGACAGGGCCCGGCTACACCTTC.

The chain is built from TRBV7-9 and TRBJ1-1; D is possibly TRBD1 (5 bases). Germline V lookup: CDR1 SEHNR, CDR2 FQNEAQ (reference sequence). The CDR3 length is 13 residues. V shed 5 bases and J shed 0 bases, with 7 bases lying between them. CDR3 bases: TGTGCCAGCAGCCCGGGACTGAACACTGAAGCTTTCTTT. This codes for CASSPGLNTEAFF.

V and J are TRBV4-3 and TRBJ2-2; 8 bases are shared with TRBD1. CDR1 LGHNA and CDR2 YSLEER come from the germline V gene. The J segment lost 3 bases and the V segment lost 6 bases, leaving 6 bases of the junction unmatched. This CDR3 is built from 15 residues. In nucleotides, the CDR3 is TGCGCCAGCAGACAGGGGGGCTCGGACACCGGGGAGCTGTTTTTT. This sequence encodes CASRQGGSDTGELFF.